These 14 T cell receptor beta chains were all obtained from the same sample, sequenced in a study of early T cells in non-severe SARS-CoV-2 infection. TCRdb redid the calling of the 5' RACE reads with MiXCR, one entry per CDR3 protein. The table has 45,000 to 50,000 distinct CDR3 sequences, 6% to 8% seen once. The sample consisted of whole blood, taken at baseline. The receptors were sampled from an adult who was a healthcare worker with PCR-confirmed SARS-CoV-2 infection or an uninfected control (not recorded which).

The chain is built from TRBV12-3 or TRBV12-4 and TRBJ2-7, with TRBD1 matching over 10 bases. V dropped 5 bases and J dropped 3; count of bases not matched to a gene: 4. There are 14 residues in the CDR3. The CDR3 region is CASSETGGNYEQYF. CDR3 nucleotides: TGTGCCAGCAGTGAGACAGGGGGCAACTACGAGCAGTACTTC.

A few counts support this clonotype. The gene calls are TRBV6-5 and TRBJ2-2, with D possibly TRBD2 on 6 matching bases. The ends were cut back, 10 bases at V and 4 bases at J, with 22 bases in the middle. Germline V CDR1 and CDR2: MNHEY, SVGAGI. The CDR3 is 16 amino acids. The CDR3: CATQYLRGGSTGELFF. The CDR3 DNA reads TGTGCCACTCAATACCTTCGGGGAGGAAGCACCGGGGAGCTGTTTTTT.

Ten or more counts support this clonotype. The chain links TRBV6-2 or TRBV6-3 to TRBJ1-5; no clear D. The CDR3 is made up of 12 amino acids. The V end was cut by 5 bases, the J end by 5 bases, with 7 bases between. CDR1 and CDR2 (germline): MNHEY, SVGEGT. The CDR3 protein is CASSPPHQPQHF. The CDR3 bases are TGTGCCAGCAGTCCCCCTCATCAGCCCCAGCATTTT.

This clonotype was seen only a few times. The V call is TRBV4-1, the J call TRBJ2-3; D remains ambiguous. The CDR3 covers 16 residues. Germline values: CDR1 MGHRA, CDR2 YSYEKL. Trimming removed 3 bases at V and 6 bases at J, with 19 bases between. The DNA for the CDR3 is TGCGCCAGCAGCCATATGGGATTAGATGTGGTGGATACGCAGTATTTT. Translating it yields CASSHMGLDVVDTQYF.

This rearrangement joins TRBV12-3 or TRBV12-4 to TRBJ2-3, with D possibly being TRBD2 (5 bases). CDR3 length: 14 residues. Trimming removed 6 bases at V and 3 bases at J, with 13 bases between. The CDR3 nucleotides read TGTGCCAGCAGCCCTACTAGGGATACAGATACGCAGTATTTT. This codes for CASSPTRDTDTQYF.

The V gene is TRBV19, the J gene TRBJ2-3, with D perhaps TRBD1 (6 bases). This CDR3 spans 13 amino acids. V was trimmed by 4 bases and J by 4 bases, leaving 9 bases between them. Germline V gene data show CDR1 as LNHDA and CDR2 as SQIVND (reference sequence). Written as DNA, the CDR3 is TGTGCCAGTAGTAAACAGGGCCCAGATACGCAGTATTTT. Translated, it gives CASSKQGPDTQYF.

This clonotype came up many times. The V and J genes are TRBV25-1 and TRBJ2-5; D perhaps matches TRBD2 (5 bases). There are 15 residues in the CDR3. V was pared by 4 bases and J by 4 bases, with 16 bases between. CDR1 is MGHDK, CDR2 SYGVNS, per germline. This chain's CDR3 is CASSVGLRDPETQYF. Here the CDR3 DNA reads TGTGCCAGCAGTGTTGGTTTGAGGGATCCAGAGACCCAGTACTTC.

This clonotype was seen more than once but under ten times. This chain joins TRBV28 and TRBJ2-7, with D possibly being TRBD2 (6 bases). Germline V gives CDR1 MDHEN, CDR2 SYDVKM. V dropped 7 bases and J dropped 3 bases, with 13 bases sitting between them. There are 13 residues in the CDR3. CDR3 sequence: CASTDGGGYEQYF. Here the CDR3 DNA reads TGTGCCAGCACGGACGGGGGAGGCTACGAGCAGTACTTC. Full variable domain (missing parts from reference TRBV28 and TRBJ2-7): DVKVTQSSRYLVKRTGEKVFLECVQDMDHENMFWYRQDPGLGLRLIYFSYDVKMKEKGDIPEGYSVSREKKERFSLILESASTNQTSMYLCASTDGGGYEQYFGPGTRLTVT.

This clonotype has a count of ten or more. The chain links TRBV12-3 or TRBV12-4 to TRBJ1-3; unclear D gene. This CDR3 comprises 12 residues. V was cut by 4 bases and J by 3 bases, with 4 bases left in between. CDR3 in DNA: TGTGCCAGCAGTTGGAATGGAAACACCATATATTTT. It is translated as CASSWNGNTIYF.

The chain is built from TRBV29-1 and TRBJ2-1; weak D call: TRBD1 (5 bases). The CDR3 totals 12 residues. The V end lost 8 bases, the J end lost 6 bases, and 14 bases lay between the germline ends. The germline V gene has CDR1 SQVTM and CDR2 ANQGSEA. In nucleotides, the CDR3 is TGCAGCAGCACCACAGGTATCAATGAGCAGTTCTTC. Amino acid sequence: CSSTTGINEQFF.

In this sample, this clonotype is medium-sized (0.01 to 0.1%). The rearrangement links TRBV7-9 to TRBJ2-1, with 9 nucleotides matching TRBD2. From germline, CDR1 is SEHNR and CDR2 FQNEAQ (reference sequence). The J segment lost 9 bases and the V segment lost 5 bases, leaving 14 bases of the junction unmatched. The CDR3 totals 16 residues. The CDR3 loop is CASSPGDSGSGREQFF. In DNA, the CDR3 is TGTGCCAGCAGCCCAGGGGATAGCGGGAGCGGTCGTGAGCAGTTCTTC.

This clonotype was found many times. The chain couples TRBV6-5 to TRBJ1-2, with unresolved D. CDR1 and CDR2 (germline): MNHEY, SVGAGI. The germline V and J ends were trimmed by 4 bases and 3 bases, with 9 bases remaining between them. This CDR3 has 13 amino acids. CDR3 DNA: TGTGCCAGCAGTTCAGACCCTGACTATGGCTACACCTTC. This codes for CASSSDPDYGYTF.

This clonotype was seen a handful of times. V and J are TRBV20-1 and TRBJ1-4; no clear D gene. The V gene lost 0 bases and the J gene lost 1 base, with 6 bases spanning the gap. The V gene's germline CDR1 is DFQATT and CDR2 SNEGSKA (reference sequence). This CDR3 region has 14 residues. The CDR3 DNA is TGCAGTGCTAGAGAACTGGAAACTAATGAAAAACTGTTTTTT. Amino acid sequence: CSARELETNEKLFF.

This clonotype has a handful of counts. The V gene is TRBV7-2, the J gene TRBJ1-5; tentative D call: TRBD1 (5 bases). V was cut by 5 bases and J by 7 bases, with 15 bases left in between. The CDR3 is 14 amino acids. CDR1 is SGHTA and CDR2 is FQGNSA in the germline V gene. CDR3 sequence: CASSASQGSQPQHF. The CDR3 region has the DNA TGTGCCAGCAGCGCCTCTCAGGGCTCCCAGCCCCAGCATTTT.